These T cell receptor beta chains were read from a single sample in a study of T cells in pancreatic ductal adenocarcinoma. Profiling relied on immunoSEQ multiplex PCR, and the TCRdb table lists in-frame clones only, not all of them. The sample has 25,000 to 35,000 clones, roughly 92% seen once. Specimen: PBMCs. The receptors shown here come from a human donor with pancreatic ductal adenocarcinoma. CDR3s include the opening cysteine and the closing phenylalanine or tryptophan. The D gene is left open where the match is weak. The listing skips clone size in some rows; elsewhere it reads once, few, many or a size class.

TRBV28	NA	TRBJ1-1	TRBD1	TGTGCCAGCAGCCCCGGGACAGTAAGAGCTTTCTTT	CASSPGTVRAFF
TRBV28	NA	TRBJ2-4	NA	TGTGCCAGCAGTCCGGGGATGAACATTCAGTACTTC	CASSPGMNIQYF
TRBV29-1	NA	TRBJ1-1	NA	TGCAGCGTGATCAGGGAGAGGACTGAAGCTTTCTTT	CSVIRERTEAFF
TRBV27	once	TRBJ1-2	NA	TGTGCCAGCAGTTCTCGACAGAGGGCTCACTATGGCTACACCTTC	CASSSRQRAHYGYTF
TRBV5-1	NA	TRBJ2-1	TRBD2	TGCGCCAGCAGCTTGGGCGGGACTAGCGGGTGGGACAATGAGCAGTTCTTC	CASSLGGTSGWDNEQFF
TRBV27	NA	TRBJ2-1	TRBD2	TGTGCCAGCAGTTCCCCAGCCCGGTTAGCGGGAGGGAGATACAATGAGCAGTTCTTC	CASSSPARLAGGRYNEQFF
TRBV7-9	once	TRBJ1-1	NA	TGTGCCAGCAGCTTAGTTTGGACAGAGAACACTGAAGCTTTCTTT	CASSLVWTENTEAFF
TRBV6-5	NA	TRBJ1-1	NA	TGTGCCAGCAGTTACTCGCCGTGGGAGAACACTGAAGCTTTCTTT	CASSYSPWENTEAFF
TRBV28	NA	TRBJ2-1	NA	TGTGCCAGCAGCCTTTCTTTCCATGAGCAGTTCTTC	CASSLSFHEQFF
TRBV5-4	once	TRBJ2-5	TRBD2	TGTGCCAGCAGCTCTGGTGCGGGAGTAAAACAAGAGACCCAGTACTTC	CASSSGAGVKQETQYF
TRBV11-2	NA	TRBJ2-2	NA	TGTGCCAGCAGCTTCTCAACAACCGGGGAGCTGTTTTTT	CASSFSTTGELFF
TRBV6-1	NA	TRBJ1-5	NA	TGTGCCAGCAGTCGACAGGTAGGGGATCAGCCCCAGCATTTT	CASSRQVGDQPQHF
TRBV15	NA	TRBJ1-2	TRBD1	TGTGCCACCAGCAGAGGGGACAGCTATGGCTACACCTTC	CATSRGDSYGYTF
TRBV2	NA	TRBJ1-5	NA	TGTGCCAGCAGTCCATCCCGGCGGGGCAATCAGCCCCAGCATTTT	CASSPSRRGNQPQHF
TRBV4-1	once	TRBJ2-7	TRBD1	TGCGCCAGCAGCCGTACCGGGACAGGGGGCTACGAGCAGTACTTC	CASSRTGTGGYEQYF
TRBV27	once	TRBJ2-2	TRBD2	TGTGCCAGCAGAGGGGTACGGGGGGCCGGGGAGCTGTTTTTT	CASRGVRGAGELFF
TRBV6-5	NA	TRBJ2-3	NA	TGTGCCAGCAGTTACTCACGAGAGCGCGCAGATACGCAGTATTTT	CASSYSRERADTQYF
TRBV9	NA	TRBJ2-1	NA	TGTGCCAGCAGCCCCCGGGGGCATTCCTACAATGAGCAGTTCTTC	CASSPRGHSYNEQFF
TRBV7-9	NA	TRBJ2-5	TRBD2	TGTGCCAGCGGGGGACTAGCGGGAGGGGAATCAGAGACCCAGTACTTC	CASGGLAGGESETQYF
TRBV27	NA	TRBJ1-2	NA	TGTGCCAGCAGTCCGCCAGGACAGTCCTATGGCTACACCTTC	CASSPPGQSYGYTF
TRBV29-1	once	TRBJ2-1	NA	TGCAGCGTTCTGGCGGCAAGAAACAATGAGCAGTTCTTC	CSVLAARNNEQFF
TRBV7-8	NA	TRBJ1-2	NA	TGTGCCAGCAGCTTAGCGGGGAACCAATATGGCTACACCTTC	CASSLAGNQYGYTF
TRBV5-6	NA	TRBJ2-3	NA	TGTGCCAGCAGCTTGGTCCCAGATACGCAGTATTTT	CASSLVPDTQYF
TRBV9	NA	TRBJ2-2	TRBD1	TGTGCCAGCAGCCCGACACAGGGGGTCAACACCGGGGAGCTGTTTTTT	CASSPTQGVNTGELFF
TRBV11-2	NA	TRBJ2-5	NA	TGTGCCAGCAGCTTAGGGCCCCAGGGAAGAGAGACCCAGTACTTC	CASSLGPQGRETQYF
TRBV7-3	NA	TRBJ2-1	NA	TGTGCCAGCAGCTTAGACATCGGAGAGAGGTTCTTC	CASSLDIGERFF
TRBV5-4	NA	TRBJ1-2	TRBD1	TGTGCCAGCAGCCCGACAGGGGACTATGGCTACACCTTC	CASSPTGDYGYTF
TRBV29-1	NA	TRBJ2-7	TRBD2	TGCAGCGTCGCAACTAGCGGGAGACACGAGCAGTACTTC	CSVATSGRHEQYF
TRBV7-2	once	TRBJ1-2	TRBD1	TGTGCCAGCAGCCCTCGGACAGGGGGAAACTATGGCTACACCTTC	CASSPRTGGNYGYTF
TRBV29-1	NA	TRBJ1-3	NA	TGCAGCGTTGCGCCAAGAAGAAACACCATATATTTT	CSVAPRRNTIYF
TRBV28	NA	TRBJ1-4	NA	TGTGCCAGCCGGCAGACAGCTAATGAAAAACTGTTTTTT	CASRQTANEKLFF
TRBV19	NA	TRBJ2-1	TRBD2	TGTGCCAGTAGTATTGGGGGGGCTTTCAGACTAGCGGTCTACAATGAGCAGTTCTTC	CASSIGGAFRLAVYNEQFF
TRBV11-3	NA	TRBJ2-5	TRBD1	TGTGCCAGCAGTGGACAGGGGGCATGGGAGACCCAGTACTTC	CASSGQGAWETQYF
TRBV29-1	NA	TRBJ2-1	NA	TGCAGCGTGCCCGACTGGAGCTCCTACAATGAGCAGTTCTTC	CSVPDWSSYNEQFF
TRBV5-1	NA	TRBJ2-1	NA	TGCGCCAGCAGCTTCGCCGGACACAATGAGCAGTTCTTC	CASSFAGHNEQFF
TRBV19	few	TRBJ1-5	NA	TGTGCCAGTAGTCGTCCGCCCAGGGAGCCCCAGCATTTT	CASSRPPREPQHF
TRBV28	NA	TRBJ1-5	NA	TGTGCCAGCAGGGTCGAAGTTTATCAGCCCCAGCATTTT	CASRVEVYQPQHF
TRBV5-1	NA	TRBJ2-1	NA	TGCGCCAGCAGCTTGGGGTATGGGAGCTCCTACAATGAGCAGTTCTTC	CASSLGYGSSYNEQFF
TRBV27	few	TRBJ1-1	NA	TGTGCCAGCAGTCTAACAAGCCTCAACACTGAAGCTTTCTTT	CASSLTSLNTEAFF
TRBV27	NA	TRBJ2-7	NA	TGTGCCAGCAGCCCTCGGGACCGAGACAGAACAGAGCAGTACTTC	CASSPRDRDRTEQYF
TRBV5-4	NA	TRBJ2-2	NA	TGTGCCAGCAGCCTTTCGGCCCGGGGTGGGCCGGACGCCGGGGAGCTGTTTTTT	CASSLSARGGPDAGELFF
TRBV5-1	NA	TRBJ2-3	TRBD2	TGCGCCAGCAGCTGGGGGGGGACTACAAGCACAGATACGCAGTATTTT	CASSWGGTTSTDTQYF
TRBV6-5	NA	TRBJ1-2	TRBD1	TGTGCCAGCAGTTCGCGGACAGGGGTCCTCTATGGCTACACCTTC	CASSSRTGVLYGYTF
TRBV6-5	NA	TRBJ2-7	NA	TGTGCCAGCCAGGCCGAAGGGGGACACTACGAGCAGTACTTC	CASQAEGGHYEQYF
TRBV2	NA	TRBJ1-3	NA	TGTGCCAGCAGGGGAGGCAGGGAGATAGACACCATATATTTT	CASRGGREIDTIYF